This is a list of T cell receptor beta chains from one sample in a study of response to subunit inactivated influenza vaccine. TCRdb ran MiXCR on the RT-PCR reads and lists one entry per CDR3 protein. The sample has 800,000 or so distinct CDR3 sequences, less than 25% seen once. Here the sequenced sample was PBMCs from blood, taken 5 days after vaccination. These receptors all come from a man aged 45 to 65 who received an inactivated influenza vaccine. The conserved cysteine and the conserved F or W are not part of the CDR3 here. D genes are given only for firm matches.

j_gene | d_gene | v_gene | CDR3aa
TRBJ2-1 | TRBD2 | TRBV9 | ASSLSGIVSLYNEQF
TRBJ2-3 | - | TRBV20-1 | SAIKSGLTDTQY
TRBJ1-2 | - | TRBV3-1 | ASSQQLTGAGGYT
TRBJ1-2 | - | TRBV19 | ASSIGDGYT
TRBJ2-5 | - | TRBV6-2/TRBV6-3 | ASSYRGPSETQY
TRBJ1-2 | - | TRBV3-1 | ASSPVGQGRAGYT
TRBJ2-5 | TRBD2 | TRBV9 | ASCQEGTSGRWHETQY
TRBJ1-5 | - | TRBV10-3 | AISEEVGVKPQH
TRBJ1-2 | TRBD1 | TRBV4-1 | ASSSPLDRKDHGYT
TRBJ1-1 | - | TRBV29-1 | SVDQGLDTEAF
TRBJ2-3 | - | TRBV7-9 | ASSLDGTAPGVDTQY
TRBJ1-2 | - | TRBV20-1 | SARDPDGAVGGYT
TRBJ2-5 | - | TRBV20-1 | SGAGRETQY
TRBJ1-4 | - | TRBV5-1 | ASSVNSATNEKLF
TRBJ2-1 | - | TRBV20-1 | SARTTALQF
TRBJ2-2 | TRBD1 | TRBV15 | ATSREQGVTGELF
TRBJ2-3 | - | TRBV7-9 | ASGEAGYSTDTQY
TRBJ2-3 | - | TRBV5-1 | ASKPMLSTDTQY
TRBJ2-7 | - | TRBV6-6 | ASSPGPNYEQY
TRBJ2-5 | TRBD1 | TRBV3-1 | ASSPSPGQGEETQY
TRBJ1-5 | TRBD1 | TRBV7-2 | ASSLDRGHNQPQH
TRBJ1-1 | - | TRBV7-8 | ASSPIRGSLLVEAF
TRBJ2-4 | - | TRBV12-3/TRBV12-4 | ASSLGGVTNIQY
TRBJ2-4 | TRBD1 | TRBV4-3 | ASSQDRGTNIQY
TRBJ2-7 | - | TRBV6-1 | ASTLGGAAYEQY
TRBJ2-7 | - | TRBV2 | ASVQGLGQY
TRBJ2-3 | - | TRBV5-1 | ASRKAGTTDTQY
TRBJ2-3 | TRBD2 | TRBV12-3/TRBV12-4 | ASSLSGGASDTQY
TRBJ2-7 | - | TRBV5-6 | ASSWGGVEQY
TRBJ1-4 | - | TRBV4-1 | ASSQEQGGEKLF
TRBJ2-7 | TRBD2 | TRBV27 | ASSFVSGRGYEQY
TRBJ2-3 | - | TRBV4-1 | ASSQDAGDTQY
TRBJ2-7 | - | TRBV29-1 | SVSGTFGSYEQY
TRBJ1-2 | - | TRBV27 | ASSLSRNRLYGYT
TRBJ2-7 | TRBD2 | TRBV7-8 | ASSTSGGTYEQY
TRBJ2-1 | - | TRBV6-2/TRBV6-3 | ASRTGGGPYNEQF
TRBJ1-3 | - | TRBV29-1 | STRGDGNTIY
TRBJ1-2 | - | TRBV3-1 | ASSRSLLSSGYT
TRBJ2-3 | TRBD2 | TRBV12-3/TRBV12-4 | ASSLSGGVDTQY
TRBJ2-3 | TRBD2 | TRBV29-1 | SVEVAGSTDTQY
TRBJ2-7 | - | TRBV5-1 | ASSRENIYEQY
TRBJ1-2 | - | TRBV10-3 | AISDGRGNYGYT
TRBJ2-5 | - | TRBV6-1 | ATGSSSTLFQETQY
TRBJ2-3 | - | TRBV20-1 | SARGKWRVTDTQY
TRBJ1-6 | - | TRBV6-1 | ASRLRTGTWVSGLH
TRBJ2-1 | - | TRBV7-7 | ASSLTASVYNEQF
TRBJ1-5 | - | TRBV12-3/TRBV12-4 | ASSLPSQPQH